These T cell receptor beta chains were read from a single sample in a study of blood T cell repertoires in COVID-19. Clones were sequenced by immunoSEQ multiplex PCR, and TCRdb holds only the in-frame ones, with some missing. The data show 45,000 to 65,000 clones, 85% to 95% seen once. Material for sequencing was peripheral blood. The receptors stem from a man aged 45-65 years with acute or convalescent COVID-19. The CDR3 runs from the conserved cysteine through the conserved F or W. A D gene is named only where the DNA matches it firmly. Expanded clones get a size class; other rows say once, few or many, or leave the size out.

CDR3nt,CDR3aa,j_gene,abundance,v_gene,d_gene
TGTGCCAGCAGCCCACCGGGACTAGCGGGAGTTGCCCATGAGCAGTTCTTC,CASSPPGLAGVAHEQFF,TRBJ2-1,few,TRBV9,TRBD2
TGTGCCAGCAGTGGTGATATGGGGCGTTCACCCCTCCACTTT,CASSGDMGRSPLHF,TRBJ1-6,.,TRBV25-1,.
TGTGCCAGCAGCTCGATTTTCGCCCTGCGCTATGGCTACACCTTC,CASSSIFALRYGYTF,TRBJ1-2,once,TRBV7-2,.
TGTGCCAGCAGCCCTCAGGGGGTCTTTGGACTGTTTTTT,CASSPQGVFGLFF,TRBJ1-4,.,TRBV3-1/TRBV3-2,TRBD1
TGTGCCAGCAGCCAACGAGCGGGAGCGGGTGAGCAGTTCTTC,CASSQRAGAGEQFF,TRBJ2-1,.,TRBV3-1/TRBV3-2,TRBD2
TGTGCCAGCAGCGCGGGACAGTTTAATGAAAAACTGTTTTTT,CASSAGQFNEKLFF,TRBJ1-4,.,TRBV9,TRBD1
TGTGCCAGCAGATCAGGGGTGGGTGAAAAACTGTTTTTT,CASRSGVGEKLFF,TRBJ1-4,.,TRBV7-2,.
TGTGCCACCAGTGATTTGCACGACAGGGGGGTCAATGAGCAGTTCTTC,CATSDLHDRGVNEQFF,TRBJ2-1,.,TRBV24-1,TRBD1
TGTGCCAGCAGCTTGGACAGCTACTATGGCTACACCTTC,CASSLDSYYGYTF,TRBJ1-2,.,TRBV5-5,.
TGTGCCGGCGGACAGAAAAACATTCAGTACTTC,CAGGQKNIQYF,TRBJ2-4,.,TRBV7-2,.
TGTGCCAGCAGCAGGGACAGAGGAAATTCACCCCTCCACTTT,CASSRDRGNSPLHF,TRBJ1-6,.,TRBV6-5,TRBD1
TGCGCCAGCAGCCCGGGATCGCCTACTAATAATTCACCCCTCCACTTT,CASSPGSPTNNSPLHF,TRBJ1-6,.,TRBV10-2,.
TGTGCCAGCAGTAGAGGGACAGACTATGGCTACACCTTC,CASSRGTDYGYTF,TRBJ1-2,.,TRBV6-5,TRBD1
TGTGCCAGCAGTTACGACAGGGGACGACAGCCCCAGCATTTT,CASSYDRGRQPQHF,TRBJ1-5,.,TRBV2,TRBD1
TGCGCCACCGGGACTAGCGGGTTTTTTAGCTACGAGCAGTACTTC,CATGTSGFFSYEQYF,TRBJ2-7,.,TRBV10-2,TRBD2
TGTGCCACTGAAATACAGGGCCACACTGAAGCTTTCTTT,CATEIQGHTEAFF,TRBJ1-1,.,TRBV2,.
TGCGCCAGCAGCTTGGCCGTAGGAGGGTTGGCCGGGGAGCTGTTTTTT,CASSLAVGGLAGELFF,TRBJ2-2,.,TRBV5-1,.
TGTGCCAGCAACCCGACAGGGAACTATGGCTACACCTTC,CASNPTGNYGYTF,TRBJ1-2,.,TRBV6-2/TRBV6-3,TRBD1
TGCGCCAGCAGCCAAGCCCTTGGGGCTAACAACTATGGCTACACCTTC,CASSQALGANNYGYTF,TRBJ1-2,.,TRBV4-1,.
TGTGCCAGTATTGAGTCGGGCGGGATGGCCTACAATGAGCAGTTCTTC,CASIESGGMAYNEQFF,TRBJ2-1,.,TRBV19,.
TGTGCCAGCAGCTTAGCGGGAGGTCGCTCCTACGAGCAGTACTTC,CASSLAGGRSYEQYF,TRBJ2-7,.,TRBV7-9,.
TGTGCCAGCAGCTTCGGGACAGGGAACTATGGCTACACCTTC,CASSFGTGNYGYTF,TRBJ1-2,.,TRBV5-4,TRBD1
TGTGCCAGCAGCGGGGCCTACAATGAGCAGTTCTTC,CASSGAYNEQFF,TRBJ2-1,once,TRBV6-6,.
TGCGCCAGCAGCTTGGGGTTAGCGGGTAACAATGAGCAGTTCTTC,CASSLGLAGNNEQFF,TRBJ2-1,.,TRBV5-1,TRBD2
TGTGCCAGCAGCCTCTCAGGAACCTACGAGCAGTACTTC,CASSLSGTYEQYF,TRBJ2-7,.,TRBV7-9,.
TGTGCCACCAGTACTCCCGGAGGGGGTCGCGGGAGCCCCTACGAGCAGTACTTC,CATSTPGGGRGSPYEQYF,TRBJ2-7,.,TRBV19,.
TGTGCCAGCAGCCCGGGACTAACCATAAACACCGGGGAGCTGTTTTTT,CASSPGLTINTGELFF,TRBJ2-2,.,TRBV5-6,TRBD2
TGCGCCAGCAGCTTGGGACAAAACACCGGGGAGCTGTTTTTT,CASSLGQNTGELFF,TRBJ2-2,.,TRBV5-1,.
TGTGCCAGCAGCTTACTAACTCATGGGCAGTTCTTC,CASSLLTHGQFF,TRBJ2-1,.,TRBV11-2,.
TGTGCCAGCAGCTTAAGGACAGGGTATTCTTCCAATGAAAAACTGTTTTTT,CASSLRTGYSSNEKLFF,TRBJ1-4,.,TRBV7-2,TRBD1
TGTGCCAGTAATCCGGGACAGGGGGCGCGACCTGGGGCCAACGTCCTGACTTTC,CASNPGQGARPGANVLTF,TRBJ2-6,.,TRBV19,TRBD1
TGTGCCAGCAGCCCAACAGGGCAAGAGACCCAGTACTTC,CASSPTGQETQYF,TRBJ2-5,once,TRBV7-9,.
TGCAGCGCCCTACCAGACAGGGCTGAAGCTTTCTTT,CSALPDRAEAFF,TRBJ1-1,.,TRBV29-1,TRBD1
TGCGCCAGCAGCTTGGACGGGAGTACCGGGGAGCTGTTTTTT,CASSLDGSTGELFF,TRBJ2-2,.,TRBV5-1,.
TGTGCCAGCAGCTTGGGTGGGAGCGGGAGGTCCTACGAGCAGTACTTC,CASSLGGSGRSYEQYF,TRBJ2-7,.,TRBV5-4,TRBD2
TGCGCCAGCAGCCAGGGCGGGGTTTACGAGCAGTACTTC,CASSQGGVYEQYF,TRBJ2-7,.,TRBV4-1,.
TGCGCCAGCAGCCAACCGGACAGAGAGAACTATGGCTACACCTTC,CASSQPDRENYGYTF,TRBJ1-2,once,TRBV4-1,.
TGCGCCAGCAGAGAAACAGGGTCCCTAGTCGGGGGCTACACCTTC,CASRETGSLVGGYTF,TRBJ1-2,.,TRBV10-2,.
TGTGCCAGTAGTAACGGGACAGCCGGGTACACTGAAGCTTTCTTT,CASSNGTAGYTEAFF,TRBJ1-1,.,TRBV19,TRBD1
TGTGCCAGCAGCTTAAACTCCCGAGGGGGCAAGAATCAGCCCCAGCATTTT,CASSLNSRGGKNQPQHF,TRBJ1-5,few,TRBV7-8,TRBD1
TGTGCCACCAGAAGCCCGGGACAGGGTAGAAACATTCAGTACTTC,CATRSPGQGRNIQYF,TRBJ2-4,.,TRBV15,TRBD1
TGTGCCAGCAGTGAATCAATCATCTCCTACAATGAGCAGTTCTTC,CASSESIISYNEQFF,TRBJ2-1,.,TRBV25-1,.
TGTGCCAGCAGCCAAGGAAGGCGGGGCACAGATACGCAGTATTTT,CASSQGRRGTDTQYF,TRBJ2-3,.,TRBV3-1/TRBV3-2,.
TGTGCCAGTAGTCCATCCGGGACAGGGTCGTATGGCTACACCTTC,CASSPSGTGSYGYTF,TRBJ1-2,.,TRBV19,TRBD1
TGTGCCACCAGTGGTCGGGTTGGCTCCTACAATGAGCAGTTCTTC,CATSGRVGSYNEQFF,TRBJ2-1,.,TRBV24-1,.
TGTGCCAGCAGCCAGACAAGCTCCTATAATTCACCCCTCCACTTT,CASSQTSSYNSPLHF,TRBJ1-6,once,TRBV14,.
TGCGCCAGCAGCTTGTTAGCTAGCGGGAGAGGAAATGAGCAGTTCTTC,CASSLLASGRGNEQFF,TRBJ2-1,.,TRBV5-1,TRBD2
TGTGCCAGCAGCTTAGCCGGGAGCGGAAACACCGGGGAGCTGTTTTTT,CASSLAGSGNTGELFF,TRBJ2-2,few,TRBV7-8,.
TGTGCCAGCAGGTCACTAGCGCCTAAGGGGAATGAGCAGTTCTTC,CASRSLAPKGNEQFF,TRBJ2-1,.,TRBV2,TRBD2
TGTGCCAGTTCCAGGGATGGGAACACTGAAGCTTTCTTT,CASSRDGNTEAFF,TRBJ1-1,few,TRBV19,.